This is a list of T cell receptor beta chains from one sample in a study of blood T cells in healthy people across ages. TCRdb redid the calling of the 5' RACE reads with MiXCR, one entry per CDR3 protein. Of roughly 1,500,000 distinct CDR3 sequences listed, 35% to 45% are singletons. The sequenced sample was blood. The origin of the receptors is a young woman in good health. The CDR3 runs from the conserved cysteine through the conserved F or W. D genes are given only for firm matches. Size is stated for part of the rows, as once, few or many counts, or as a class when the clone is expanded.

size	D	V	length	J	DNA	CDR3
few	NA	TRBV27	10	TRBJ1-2	TGTGCCAGCAGGCCGGGGATTGACACCTTC	CASRPGIDTF
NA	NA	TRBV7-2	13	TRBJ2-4	TGTGCCAGCAGCTTAGCGCTACAGGGCGCTCAGTACTTC	CASSLALQGAQYF
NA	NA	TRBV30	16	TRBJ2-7	TGTGCCTGGAGTGTACCCCCACAGGGAGGAGCCTACGAGCAGTACTTC	CAWSVPPQGGAYEQYF
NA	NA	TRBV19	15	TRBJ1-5	TGTGCCAGTAGTATAAGCAGTTATAGCAATCAGCCCCAGCATTTT	CASSISSYSNQPQHF
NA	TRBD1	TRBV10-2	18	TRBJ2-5	TGCGCCAGCAGTGAGTCTCGACTCCGGGACAGGGGGCAAGAGACCCAGTACTTC	CASSESRLRDRGQETQYF
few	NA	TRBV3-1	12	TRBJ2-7	TGTGCCAGCAGCCGATCGTCGAACGAGCAGTACTTC	CASSRSSNEQYF
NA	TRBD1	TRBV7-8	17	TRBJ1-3	TGTGCCAGCAGCTTAGCGCGGGACAGGAGCTCTGGAAACACCATATATTTT	CASSLARDRSSGNTIYF
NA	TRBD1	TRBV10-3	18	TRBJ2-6	TGTGCCATCAGTGGACCCGGGACAGGGGAGTCTGGGGCCAACGTCCTGACTTTC	CAISGPGTGESGANVLTF
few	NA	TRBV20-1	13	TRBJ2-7	TGCAGTGCTGCCCTAGGGGGGGAATTCGAGCAGTACTTC	CSAALGGEFEQYF
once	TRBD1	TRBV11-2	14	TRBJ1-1	TGTGCCAGCAGCTCCCAGGGGGTGGACACTGAAGCTTTCTTT	CASSSQGVDTEAFF
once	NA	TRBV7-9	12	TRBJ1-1	TGTGCCAGCAGCGACGGGGCTGCTGAAGCTTTCTTT	CASSDGAAEAFF
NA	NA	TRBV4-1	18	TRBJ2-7	TGCGCCAGCAACAGGGCCAAGAGTGAAGGTAGCGGCTCCTACGAGCAGTACTTC	CASNRAKSEGSGSYEQYF
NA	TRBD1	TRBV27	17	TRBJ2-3	TGTGCCAGCAGTTTATGGCTCCCAGGGGGCTGGATAGATACGCAGTATTTT	CASSLWLPGGWIDTQYF
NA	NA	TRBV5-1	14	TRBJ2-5	TGCGCCAGCAGCTTGGGCCAGGGTATCGACGAGCGGTACTTC	CASSLGQGIDERYF
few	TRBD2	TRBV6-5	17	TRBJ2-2	TGTGCCAGCAGTTACTCTAGCGGGGGGTCACCTACCGGGGAGCTGTTTTTT	CASSYSSGGSPTGELFF
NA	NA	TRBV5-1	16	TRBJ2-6	TGCGCCAGCAGCCCAGGGGTTGGCTCTGGGGCCAACGTCCTGACTTTC	CASSPGVGSGANVLTF